This TCR beta chain was obtained from a study of blood T cell repertoires in COVID-19. Clones were sequenced by immunoSEQ multiplex PCR, and TCRdb holds only the in-frame ones, with some missing. The table includes some 400,000 clones, more than 80% detected once. There are 13 residues in the CDR3. The V gene lost 5 bases and the J gene lost 9 bases, with 14 bases spanning the gap. Germline values: CDR1 SEHNR, CDR2 FQNEAQ (reference sequence). The source material was PBMCs or T cells enriched from blood (not recorded which). The TCR comes from a young man who had recovered from COVID-19. The chain combines TRBV7-9 with TRBJ2-1; D is possibly TRBD2 (6 bases). The chain's CDR3 is CASSPLRDGEQFF. CDR3 sequence (DNA): TGTGCCAGCAGCCCCTTGCGGGATGGTGAGCAGTTCTTC.